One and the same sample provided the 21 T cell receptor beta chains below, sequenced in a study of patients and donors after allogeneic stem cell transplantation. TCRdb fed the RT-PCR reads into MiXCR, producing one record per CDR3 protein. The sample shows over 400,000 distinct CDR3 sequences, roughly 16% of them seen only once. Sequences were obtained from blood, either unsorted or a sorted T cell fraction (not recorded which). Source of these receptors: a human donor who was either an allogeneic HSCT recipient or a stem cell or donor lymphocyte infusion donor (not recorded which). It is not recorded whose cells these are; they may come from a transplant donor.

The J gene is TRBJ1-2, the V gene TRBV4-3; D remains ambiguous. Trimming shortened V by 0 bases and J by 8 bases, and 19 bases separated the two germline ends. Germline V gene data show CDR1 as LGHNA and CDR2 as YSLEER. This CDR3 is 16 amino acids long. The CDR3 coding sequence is TGCGCCAGCAGCCAAGAGATGGGTCTCTCCCTCTTAGGCTACACCTTC. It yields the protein CASSQEMGLSLLGYTF.

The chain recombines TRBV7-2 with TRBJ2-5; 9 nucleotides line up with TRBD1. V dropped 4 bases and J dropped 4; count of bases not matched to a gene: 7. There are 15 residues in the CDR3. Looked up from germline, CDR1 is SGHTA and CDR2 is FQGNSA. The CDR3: CASSYLTGGAETQYF. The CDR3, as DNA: TGTGCCAGCAGCTACTTAACAGGGGGCGCAGAGACCCAGTACTTC. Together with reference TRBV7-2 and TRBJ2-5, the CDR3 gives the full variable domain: GAGVSQSPSNKVTEKGKDVELRCDPISGHTALYWYRQSLGQGLEFLIYFQGNSAPDKSGLPSDRFSAERTGGSVSTLTIQRTQQEDSAVYLCASSYLTGGAETQYFGPGTRLLVL.

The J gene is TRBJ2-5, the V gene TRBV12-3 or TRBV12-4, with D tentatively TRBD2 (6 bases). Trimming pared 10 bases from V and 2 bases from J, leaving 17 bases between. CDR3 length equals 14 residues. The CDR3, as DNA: TGTGCCACCACTGAGGGGAGGCTTCAAGAGACCCAGTACTTC. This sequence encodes CATTEGRLQETQYF.

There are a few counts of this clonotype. The DNA of the CDR3 is TGCGCCAGCAGCCAAGAATCCAGCGGGGGCCCCTTGCAAAACATTCAGTACTTC. It specifies CASSQESSGGPLQNIQYF. J is TRBJ2-4 and V is TRBV4-3, with 8 bases fitting TRBD2. Germline trimming cut 0 bases from V and 5 bases from J; bases unmatched to any gene: 12. This CDR3 has 18 residues. Germline-derived CDR1 and CDR2 are LGHNA and YSLEER.

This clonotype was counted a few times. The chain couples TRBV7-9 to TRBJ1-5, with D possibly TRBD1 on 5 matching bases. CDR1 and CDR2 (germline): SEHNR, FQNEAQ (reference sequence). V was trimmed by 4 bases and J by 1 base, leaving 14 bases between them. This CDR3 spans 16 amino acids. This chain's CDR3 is CASSSRGWISNQPQHF. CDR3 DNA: TGTGCCAGCAGCTCTAGGGGTTGGATAAGCAATCAGCCCCAGCATTTT.

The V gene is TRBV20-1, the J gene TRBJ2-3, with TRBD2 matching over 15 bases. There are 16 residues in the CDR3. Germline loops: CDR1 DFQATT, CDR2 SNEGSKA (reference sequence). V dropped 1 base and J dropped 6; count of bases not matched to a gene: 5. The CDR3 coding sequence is TGCAGTGCTAGAGGGGGACTAGCGGGGGGCGGCGATACGCAGTATTTT. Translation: CSARGGLAGGGDTQYF.

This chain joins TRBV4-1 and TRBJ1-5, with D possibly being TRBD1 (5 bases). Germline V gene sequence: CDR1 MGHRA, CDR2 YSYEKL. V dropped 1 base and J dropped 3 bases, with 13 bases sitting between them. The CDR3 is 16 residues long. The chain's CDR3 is CASSQVLGRNNQPQHF. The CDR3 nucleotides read TGCGCCAGCAGCCAAGTCTTGGGACGAAACAATCAGCCCCAGCATTTT.

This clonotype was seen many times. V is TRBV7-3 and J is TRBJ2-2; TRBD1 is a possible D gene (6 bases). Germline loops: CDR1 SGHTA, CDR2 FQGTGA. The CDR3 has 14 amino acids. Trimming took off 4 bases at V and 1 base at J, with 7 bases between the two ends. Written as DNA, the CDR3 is TGTGCCAGCAGCTCGACAGGGAACACCGGGGAGCTGTTTTTT. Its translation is CASSSTGNTGELFF.

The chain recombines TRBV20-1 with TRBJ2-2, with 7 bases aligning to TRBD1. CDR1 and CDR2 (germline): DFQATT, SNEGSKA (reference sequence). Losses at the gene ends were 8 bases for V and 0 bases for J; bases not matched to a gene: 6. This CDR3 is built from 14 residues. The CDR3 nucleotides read TGCAGTACCCGGACAGGATCGAACACCGGGGAGCTGTTTTTT. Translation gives CSTRTGSNTGELFF.

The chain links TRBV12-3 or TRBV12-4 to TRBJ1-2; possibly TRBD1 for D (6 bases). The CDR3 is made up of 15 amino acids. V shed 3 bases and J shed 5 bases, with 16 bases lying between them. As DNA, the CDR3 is TGTGCCAGCAGTTTTGGGGACATGGCCCGTTATGGCTACACCTTC. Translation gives CASSFGDMARYGYTF.

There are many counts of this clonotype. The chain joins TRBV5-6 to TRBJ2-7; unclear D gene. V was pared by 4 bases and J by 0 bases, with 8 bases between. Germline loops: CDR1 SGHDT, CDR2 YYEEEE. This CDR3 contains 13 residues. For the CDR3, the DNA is TGTGCCAGCAGCCCGGACGGCTCCTACGAGCAGTACTTC. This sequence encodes CASSPDGSYEQYF.

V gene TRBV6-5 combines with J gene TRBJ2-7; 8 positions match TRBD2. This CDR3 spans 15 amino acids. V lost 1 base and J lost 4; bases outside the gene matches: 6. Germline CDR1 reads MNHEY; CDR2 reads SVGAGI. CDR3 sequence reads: CASSYYTSGEYEQYF. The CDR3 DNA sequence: TGTGCCAGCAGTTACTACACTAGCGGAGAATACGAGCAGTACTTC.

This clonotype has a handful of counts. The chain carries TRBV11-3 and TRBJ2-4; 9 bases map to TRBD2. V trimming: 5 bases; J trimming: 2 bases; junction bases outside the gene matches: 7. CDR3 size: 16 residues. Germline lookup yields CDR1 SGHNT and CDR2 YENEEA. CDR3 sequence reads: CASSPPGLASKNIQYF. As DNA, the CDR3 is TGTGCCAGCAGCCCACCGGGACTAGCCTCCAAAAACATTCAGTACTTC.

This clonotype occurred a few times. The CDR3 sequence is CASSPYPGQGNNEQFF. CDR3 nucleotide sequence: TGTGCCAGCAGCCCGTACCCGGGACAGGGGAACAATGAGCAGTTCTTC. The chain has TRBV4-2 and TRBJ2-1; TRBD1 aligns across 10 bases. The V and J ends lost 4 bases and 5 bases, in that order; junction bases with no gene match: 8. The CDR3 contains 16 residues. Germline CDR1 reads LGHNA; CDR2 reads YNFKEQ.

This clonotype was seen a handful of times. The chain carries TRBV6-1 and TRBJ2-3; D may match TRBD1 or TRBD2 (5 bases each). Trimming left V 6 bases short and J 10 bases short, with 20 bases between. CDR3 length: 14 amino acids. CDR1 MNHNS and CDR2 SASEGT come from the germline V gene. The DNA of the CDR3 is TGTGCCAGCAGCGACGTAGGGACCCCCTTAGCGCAGTATTTT. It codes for CASSDVGTPLAQYF.

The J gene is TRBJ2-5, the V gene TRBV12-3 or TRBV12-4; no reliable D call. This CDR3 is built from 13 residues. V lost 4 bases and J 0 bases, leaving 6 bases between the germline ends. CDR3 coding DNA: TGTGCCAGCAGTTCCCCGGACCAAGAGACCCAGTACTTC. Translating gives CASSSPDQETQYF.

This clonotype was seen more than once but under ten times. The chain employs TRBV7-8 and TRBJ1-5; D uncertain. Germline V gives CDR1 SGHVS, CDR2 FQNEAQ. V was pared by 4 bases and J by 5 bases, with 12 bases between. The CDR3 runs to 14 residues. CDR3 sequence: CASSSYRGYQPQHF. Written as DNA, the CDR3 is TGTGCCAGCAGCTCTTACAGAGGCTATCAGCCCCAGCATTTT.

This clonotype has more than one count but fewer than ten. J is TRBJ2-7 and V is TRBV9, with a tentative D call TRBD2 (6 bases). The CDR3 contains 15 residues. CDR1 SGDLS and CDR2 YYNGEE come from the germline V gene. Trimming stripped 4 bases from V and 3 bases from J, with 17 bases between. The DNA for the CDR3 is TGTGCCAGCAGCCCCCGAGGAGGGCACATCTACGAGCAGTACTTC. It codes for CASSPRGGHIYEQYF.

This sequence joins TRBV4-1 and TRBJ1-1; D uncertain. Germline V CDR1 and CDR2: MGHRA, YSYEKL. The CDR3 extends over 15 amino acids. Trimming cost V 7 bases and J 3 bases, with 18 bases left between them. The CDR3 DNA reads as TGCGCCAGCACCCCTAAATCCGCAAGGGACACTGAAGCTTTCTTT. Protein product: CASTPKSARDTEAFF.

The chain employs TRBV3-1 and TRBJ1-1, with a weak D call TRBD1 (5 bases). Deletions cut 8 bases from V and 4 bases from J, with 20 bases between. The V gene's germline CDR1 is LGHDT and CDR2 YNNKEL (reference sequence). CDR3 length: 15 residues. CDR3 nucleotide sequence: TGTGCCAGCTGCTTCCCAAGGGGAGGAGCCACTGAAGCTTTCTTT. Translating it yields CASCFPRGGATEAFF. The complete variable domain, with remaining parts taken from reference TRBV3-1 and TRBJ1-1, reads DTAVSQTPKYLVTQMGNDKSIKCEQNLGHDTMYWYKQDSKKFLKIMFSYNNKELIINETVPNRFSPKSPDKAHLNLHINSLELGDSAVYFCASCFPRGGATEAFFGQGTRLTVV.

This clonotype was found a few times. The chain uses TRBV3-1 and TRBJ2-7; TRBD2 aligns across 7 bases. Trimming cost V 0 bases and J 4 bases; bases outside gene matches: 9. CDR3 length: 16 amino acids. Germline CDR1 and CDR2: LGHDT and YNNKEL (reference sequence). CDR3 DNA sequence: TGTGCCAGCAGCCAAGATAATGGCGGGAGCACGTACGAGCAGTACTTC. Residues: CASSQDNGGSTYEQYF.